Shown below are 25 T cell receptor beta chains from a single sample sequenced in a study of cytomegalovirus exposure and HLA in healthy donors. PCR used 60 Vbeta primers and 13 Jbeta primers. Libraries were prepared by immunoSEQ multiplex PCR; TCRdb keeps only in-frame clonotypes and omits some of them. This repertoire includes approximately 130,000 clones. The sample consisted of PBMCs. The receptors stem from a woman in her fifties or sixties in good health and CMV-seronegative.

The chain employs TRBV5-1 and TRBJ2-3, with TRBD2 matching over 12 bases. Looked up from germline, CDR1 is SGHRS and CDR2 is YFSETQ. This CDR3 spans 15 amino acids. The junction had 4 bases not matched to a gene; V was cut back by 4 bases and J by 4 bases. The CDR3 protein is CASSRTSGNADTQYF. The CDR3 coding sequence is TGCGCCAGCAGCCGGACTAGCGGGAATGCAGATACGCAGTATTTT.

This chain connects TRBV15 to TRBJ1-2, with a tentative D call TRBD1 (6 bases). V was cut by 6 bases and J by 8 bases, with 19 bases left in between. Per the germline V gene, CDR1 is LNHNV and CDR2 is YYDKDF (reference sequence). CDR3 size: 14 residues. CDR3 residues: CATRPGRGAGGYTF. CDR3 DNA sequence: TGTGCCACCAGACCAGGCCGGGGGGCTGGAGGCTACACCTTC.

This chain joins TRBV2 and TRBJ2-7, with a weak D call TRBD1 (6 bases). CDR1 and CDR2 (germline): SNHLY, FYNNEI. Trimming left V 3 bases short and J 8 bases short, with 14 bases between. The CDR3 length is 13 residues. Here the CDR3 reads CASSDRGLGKQYF. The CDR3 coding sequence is TGTGCCAGCAGTGACAGGGGCTTGGGAAAGCAGTACTTC.

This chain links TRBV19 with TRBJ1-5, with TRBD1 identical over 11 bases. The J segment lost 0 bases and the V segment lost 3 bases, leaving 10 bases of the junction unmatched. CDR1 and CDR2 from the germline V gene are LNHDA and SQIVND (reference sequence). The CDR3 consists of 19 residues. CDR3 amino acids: CASSIFLGQGVYSNQPQHF. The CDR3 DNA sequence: TGTGCCAGTAGTATTTTTTTGGGACAGGGGGTTTATAGCAATCAGCCCCAGCATTTT.

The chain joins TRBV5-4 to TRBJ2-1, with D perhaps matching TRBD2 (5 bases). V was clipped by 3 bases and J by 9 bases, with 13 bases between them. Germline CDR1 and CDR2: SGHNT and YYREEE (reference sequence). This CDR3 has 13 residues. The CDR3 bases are TGTGCCAGCAGCTCTGCGTCCGGGATTGAGCAGTTCTTC. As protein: CASSSASGIEQFF. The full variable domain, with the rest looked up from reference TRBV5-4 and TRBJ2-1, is ETGVTQSPTHLIKTRGQQVTLRCSSQSGHNTVSWYQQALGQGPQFIFQYYREEENGRGNFPPRFSGLQFPNYSSELNVNALELDDSALYLCASSSASGIEQFFGPGTRLTVL.

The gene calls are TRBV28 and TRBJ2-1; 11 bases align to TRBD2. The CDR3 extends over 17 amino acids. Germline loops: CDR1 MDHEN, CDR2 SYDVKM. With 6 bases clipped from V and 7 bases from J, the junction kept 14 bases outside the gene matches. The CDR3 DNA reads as TGTGCCAGCAGGAAACTAGCGGGAGATGGGAGGACAAATGAGCAGTTCTTC. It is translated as CASRKLAGDGRTNEQFF.

The CDR3 sequence: CASTDGGQGENIQYF. The CDR3 DNA is TGTGCCAGCACGGACGGAGGACAGGGGGAAAACATTCAGTACTTC. This sequence joins TRBV6-1 and TRBJ2-4; TRBD1 matches at 10 bases. Germline V gene lookup returns CDR1 MNHNS and CDR2 SASEGT. With 7 bases clipped from V and 5 bases from J, the junction kept 8 bases outside the gene matches. The CDR3 sequence is 15 residues long.

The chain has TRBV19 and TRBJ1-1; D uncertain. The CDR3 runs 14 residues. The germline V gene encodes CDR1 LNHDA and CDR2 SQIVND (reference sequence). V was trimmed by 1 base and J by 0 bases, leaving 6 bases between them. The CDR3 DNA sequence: TGTGCCAGTAGTATAGGACTCATGAACACTGAAGCTTTCTTT. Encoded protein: CASSIGLMNTEAFF.

The CDR3 DNA sequence: TGTGCCAGCAGCTTAGATCGGGCGGGAGGGATAGATACGCAGTATTTT. It encodes CASSLDRAGGIDTQYF. The chain couples TRBV11-2 to TRBJ2-3, with TRBD2 matching 9 bases. CDR3 length equals 16 residues. V lost 0 bases, J lost 5 bases, and 6 bases stayed unmatched. Germline lookup yields CDR1 SGHAT and CDR2 FQNNGV.

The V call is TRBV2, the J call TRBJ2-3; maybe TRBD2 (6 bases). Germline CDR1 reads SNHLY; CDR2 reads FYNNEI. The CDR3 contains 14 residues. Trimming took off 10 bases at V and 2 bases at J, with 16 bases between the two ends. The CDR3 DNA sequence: TGTGCCACGCGGGACTTCTCTTACACAGATACGCAGTATTTT. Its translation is CATRDFSYTDTQYF.

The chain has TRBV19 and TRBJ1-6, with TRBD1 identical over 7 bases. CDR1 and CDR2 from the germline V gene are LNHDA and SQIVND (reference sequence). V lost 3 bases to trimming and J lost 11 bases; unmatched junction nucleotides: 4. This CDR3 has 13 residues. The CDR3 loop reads CASSIRGEAPLHF. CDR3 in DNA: TGTGCCAGTAGTATCAGGGGGGAAGCACCCCTCCACTTT.

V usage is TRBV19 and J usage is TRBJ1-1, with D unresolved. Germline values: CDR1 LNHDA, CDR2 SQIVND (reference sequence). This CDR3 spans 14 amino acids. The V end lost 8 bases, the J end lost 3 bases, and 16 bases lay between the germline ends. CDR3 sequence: CASRGGDTYTEAFF. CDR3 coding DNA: TGTGCCAGTCGGGGTGGGGATACCTACACTGAAGCTTTCTTT.

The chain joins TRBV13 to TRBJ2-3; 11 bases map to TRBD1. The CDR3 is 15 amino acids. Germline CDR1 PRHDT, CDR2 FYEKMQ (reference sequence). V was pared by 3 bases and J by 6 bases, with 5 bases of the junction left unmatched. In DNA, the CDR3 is TGTGCCAGCAGCTTGGCAGGGACAGGGGGTGATACGCAGTATTTT. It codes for CASSLAGTGGDTQYF.

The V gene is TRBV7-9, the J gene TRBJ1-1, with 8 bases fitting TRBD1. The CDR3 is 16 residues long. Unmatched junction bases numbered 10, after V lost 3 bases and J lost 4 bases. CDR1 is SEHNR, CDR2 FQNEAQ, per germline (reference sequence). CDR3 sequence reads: CASSLGDRLRGTEAFF. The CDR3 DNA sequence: TGTGCCAGCAGCTTGGGGGACAGGCTGCGTGGCACTGAAGCTTTCTTT.

The CDR3: CASSATIGGTGMISTRPDTQYF. The CDR3 DNA follows: TGTGCCAGCAGCGCTACCATAGGGGGGACAGGGATGATCTCCACCCGTCCGGATACGCAGTATTTT. The chain employs TRBV9 and TRBJ2-3; 9 nucleotides agree with TRBD1. The length of the CDR3 is 22 residues. Germline V lookup: CDR1 SGDLS, CDR2 YYNGEE. V lost 3 bases to trimming and J lost 6 bases; unmatched junction nucleotides: 29.

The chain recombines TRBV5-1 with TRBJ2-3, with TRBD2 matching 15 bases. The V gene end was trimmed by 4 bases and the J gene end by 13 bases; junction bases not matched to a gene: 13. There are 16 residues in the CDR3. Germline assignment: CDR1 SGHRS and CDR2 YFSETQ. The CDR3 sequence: CASSQGLAGGLRVEYF. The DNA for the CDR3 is TGCGCCAGCAGCCAAGGACTAGCGGGAGGGCTCCGTGTTGAGTATTTT.

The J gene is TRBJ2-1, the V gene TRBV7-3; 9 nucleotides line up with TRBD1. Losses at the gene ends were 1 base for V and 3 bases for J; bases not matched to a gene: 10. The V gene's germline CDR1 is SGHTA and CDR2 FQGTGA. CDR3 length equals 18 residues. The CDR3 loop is CASSLNSPGQGGYNEQFF. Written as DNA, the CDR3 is TGTGCCAGCAGCTTAAACTCCCCGGGACAGGGAGGCTACAATGAGCAGTTCTTC.

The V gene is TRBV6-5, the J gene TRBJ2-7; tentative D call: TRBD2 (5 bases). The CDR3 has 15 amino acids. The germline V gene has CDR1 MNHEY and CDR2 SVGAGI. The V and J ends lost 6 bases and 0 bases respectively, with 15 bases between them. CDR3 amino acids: CASRPPGLSSYEQYF. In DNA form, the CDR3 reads TGTGCCAGCAGGCCGCCCGGACTTAGCTCCTACGAGCAGTACTTC.

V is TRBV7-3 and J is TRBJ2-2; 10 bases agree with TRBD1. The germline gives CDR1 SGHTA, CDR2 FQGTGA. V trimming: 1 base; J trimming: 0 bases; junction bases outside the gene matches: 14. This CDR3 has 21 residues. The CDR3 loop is CASSLIRDRGRQAANTGELFF. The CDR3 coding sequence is TGTGCCAGCAGCTTAATCCGGGACAGGGGCAGACAAGCGGCGAACACCGGGGAGCTGTTTTTT.

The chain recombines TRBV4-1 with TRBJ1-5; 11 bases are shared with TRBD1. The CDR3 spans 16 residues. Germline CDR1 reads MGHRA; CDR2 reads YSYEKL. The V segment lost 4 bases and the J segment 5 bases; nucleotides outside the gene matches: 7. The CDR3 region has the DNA TGCGCCAGCAGCCCTTTGGGACAGGGGGACTATCAGCCCCAGCATTTT. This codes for CASSPLGQGDYQPQHF.

CDR3 sequence reads: CASSFDRGFNTGELFF. The CDR3 bases are TGCGCCAGCAGCTTTGACAGGGGATTTAACACCGGGGAGCTGTTTTTT. The chain couples TRBV5-1 to TRBJ2-2, with 8 bases that match TRBD1. The ends lost 2 bases at V and 2 bases at J; junction bases unmatched: 5. Germline-derived CDR1 and CDR2 are SGHRS and YFSETQ. This CDR3 comprises 16 residues.

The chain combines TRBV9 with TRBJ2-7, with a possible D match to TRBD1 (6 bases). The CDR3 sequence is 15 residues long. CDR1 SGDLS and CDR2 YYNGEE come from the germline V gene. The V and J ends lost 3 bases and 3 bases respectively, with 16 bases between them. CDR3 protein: CASSAHREVGYEQYF. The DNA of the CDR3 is TGTGCCAGCAGCGCTCACAGGGAAGTGGGCTACGAGCAGTACTTC.

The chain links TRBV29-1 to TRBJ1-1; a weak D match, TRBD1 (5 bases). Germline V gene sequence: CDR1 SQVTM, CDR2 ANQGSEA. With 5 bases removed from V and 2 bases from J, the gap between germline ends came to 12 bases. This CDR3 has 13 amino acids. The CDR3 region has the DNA TGCAGCGTTCGGCAGGGCGACAACACTGAAGCTTTCTTT. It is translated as CSVRQGDNTEAFF.

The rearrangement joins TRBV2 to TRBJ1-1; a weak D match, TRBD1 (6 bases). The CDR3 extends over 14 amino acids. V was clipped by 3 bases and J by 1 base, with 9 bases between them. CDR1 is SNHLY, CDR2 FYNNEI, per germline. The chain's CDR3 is CASSDRGRNTEAFF. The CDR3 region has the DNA TGTGCCAGCAGTGACAGGGGTCGGAACACTGAAGCTTTCTTT.

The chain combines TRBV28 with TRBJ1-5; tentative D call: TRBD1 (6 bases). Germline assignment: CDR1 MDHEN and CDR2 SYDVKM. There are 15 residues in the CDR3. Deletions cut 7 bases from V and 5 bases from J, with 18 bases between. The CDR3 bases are TGTGCCAGCAAGCGGACAGAACTGGTGTATCAGCCCCAGCATTTT. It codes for CASKRTELVYQPQHF.